The 8 T cell receptor beta chains reported below all come from one sample, sequenced in a study of T cells expressing NK-cell markers (dated by TCRdb to the early 2020s). The library was prepared using 5' RACE. TCRdb records Illumina HiSeq 2000 as the sequencer. The reads were reprocessed in TCRdb, with one entry per CDR3 protein sequence and no accompanying DNA. The table held for this sample gives 400,000 to 550,000 distinct CDR3 sequences. The top ten clones comprise less than 7.5% of the sample. The sample taken for sequencing was blood T cells: a sorted CD56 or NKG2C T cell subset, CD4+ or CD8+ T cells, or bulk PBMC T cells (not recorded which). These receptors were obtained from a woman aged 18-70 years in good health.

This sequence joins TRBV3-1 and TRBJ2-5; there is no DNA to check the TCRdb D call of TRBD2. This CDR3 has 14 amino acids. Looked up from germline, CDR1 is LGHDT and CDR2 is YNNKEL (reference sequence). CDR3 in amino acids: CASISSDVRETQYF.

The V gene is TRBV11-1, the J gene TRBJ2-7; with no DNA, the TCRdb D assignment of TRBD2 cannot be verified. Germline-derived CDR1 and CDR2 are SGHAT and FQDESV (reference sequence). The CDR3 is 15 residues long. This chain's CDR3 is CASSFSTSGAYEQYF.

This CDR3 is CASRNAGDDTQYF. The rearrangement links TRBV7-3 to TRBJ2-3; TCRdb proposes TRBD1, but this gene call is untestable without DNA. Germline V lookup: CDR1 SGHTA, CDR2 FQGTGA. The CDR3 loop spans 13 amino acids.

The chain combines TRBV7-8 with TRBJ2-3; TCRdb indicates TRBD1, and absent DNA this call remains unverified. CDR3 length: 15 amino acids. CDR1 and CDR2 from the germline V gene are SGHVS and FQNEAQ. The CDR3 is CASSARDRGTDTQYF.

The chain uses TRBV10-3 and TRBJ2-7; TCRdb's D call of TRBD1 is untestable without DNA. This CDR3 contains 13 residues. The V gene's germline CDR1 is ENHRY and CDR2 SYGVKD. The CDR3 loop reads CATEGSGAREQYF.

This chain connects TRBV6-4 to TRBJ2-2. Germline lookup yields CDR1 MRHNA and CDR2 SNTAGT. CDR3 length equals 14 residues. CDR3 amino acids: CASSENYDTGELFF.

V gene TRBV19 combines with J gene TRBJ2-2. The CDR3 length is 12 residues. Germline V gene sequence: CDR1 LNHDA, CDR2 SQIVND (reference sequence). This chain's CDR3 is CASRLWGGELFF.

This chain uses TRBV4-1 with TRBJ2-2; there is no DNA to check the TCRdb D call of TRBD1. Germline CDR1 and CDR2: MGHRA and YSYEKL. CDR3 length: 14 amino acids. CDR3 protein: CASRHPGSTGELFF.